This record looks at one TCR beta chain sequence and its context. The data derive from a study of shared clonotypes between healthy human individuals. The CDR3 runs to 14 residues. V lost 3 bases and J 9 bases, leaving 15 bases between the germline ends. Germline lookup yields CDR1 LNHDA and CDR2 SQIVND (reference sequence). Assay used: immunoSEQ multiplex PCR; TCRdb lists only in-frame clones, some missing. This sample has roughly 380,000 clones; roughly 96% occur once, and the top ten carry 0.25% to 0.35%. This sequence joins TRBV19 and TRBJ2-1; a weak D match, TRBD1 (5 bases). This clonotype originated in a man aged 25-45 years in good health. Sequencing was carried out using memory CD8+ T cells sorted from blood. Subset in this sample: CD45RO+ cells pooled with CCR7-negative TemRA cells. CDR3 amino acids: CASSMELIRVEQFF. The DNA for the CDR3 is TGTGCCAGTAGTATGGAACTGATCAGGGTTGAGCAGTTCTTC.